These 4 T cell receptor beta chains share one sample of origin, sequenced in a study of shared clonotypes between healthy human individuals. Method: immunoSEQ multiplex PCR; TCRdb's copy keeps in-frame clones and lacks some. The sample lists 850,000 to 1,200,000 clones; approximately 72% were seen once. The sequenced material came from memory CD4+ T cells sorted from blood. As to subset: CD45RA-negative fraction. Receptor source: a man aged 18 to 29 in good health.

This clone was counted between two and nine times. The chain recombines TRBV6-1 with TRBJ1-6; D gene uncertain. The germline gives CDR1 MNHNS, CDR2 SASEGT. Deletions cut 1 base from V and 8 bases from J, with 12 bases between. The CDR3 loop spans 15 amino acids. The CDR3 reads CASSEGSRKDSPLHF. CDR3 coding DNA: TGTGCCAGCAGTGAAGGGTCCCGTAAAGATTCACCCCTCCACTTT.

The CDR3 reads CASTGARNSPLHF. The CDR3 coding sequence is TGTGCCAGTACAGGGGCGCGAAATTCACCCCTCCACTTT. The chain uses TRBV6-1 and TRBJ1-6, with 7 bases lining up with TRBD1. The trim removed 9 bases at V and 7 bases at J, leaving 6 bases unmatched. The CDR3 covers 13 residues. The germline gives CDR1 MNHNS, CDR2 SASEGT.

The genes are TRBV9 and TRBJ1-3; no firm D call. CDR3 size: 15 residues. Germline CDR1 and CDR2: SGDLS and YYNGEE. The V end lost 3 bases, the J end lost 0 bases, and 10 bases lay between the germline ends. CDR3 residues: CASSGLGSSGNTIYF. Written as DNA, the CDR3 is TGTGCCAGCAGCGGCTTAGGCTCCTCTGGAAACACCATATATTTT. The complete variable domain, with remaining parts taken from reference TRBV9 and TRBJ1-3, reads DSGVTQTPKHLITATGQRVTLRCSPRSGDLSVYWYQQSLDQGLQFLIQYYNGEERAKGNILERFSAQQFPDLHSELNLSSLELGDSALYFCASSGLGSSGNTIYFGEGSWLTVV.

This chain links TRBV10-3 with TRBJ2-2, with 9 bases aligning to TRBD2. The CDR3 sequence is 18 residues long. The ends lost 6 bases at V and 4 bases at J; junction bases unmatched: 15. CDR1 is ENHRY, CDR2 SYGVKD, per germline. For the CDR3, the DNA is TGTGCCATCAGACCTCCTCTTTCCGCGGGAGGGGTCACCGGGGAGCTGTTTTTT. Translating it yields CAIRPPLSAGGVTGELFF.